This T cell receptor (beta chain) was found in a study of T cell responses to AZD1222 COVID-19 vaccine. Findings and limits, study-wide: White British ancestry dominated among donors, who included more females, and clonal diversity was possibly underestimated.

CDR3 length: 13 amino acids. V was pared by 5 bases and J by 6 bases, with 5 bases of the junction left unmatched. CDR1 is MNHEY and CDR2 is SMNVEV in the germline V gene (reference sequence). Here immunoSEQ multiplex PCR was the method, and the copy in TCRdb shows in-frame clones only, minus some. Among about 120,000 clones, 90% to 95% were seen once, and the ten largest hold approximately 3.1%. This clone was observed once. The target antigen is unknown. The TCR sequence derives from an adult in good health. V usage is TRBV27 and J usage is TRBJ1-1; TRBD1 matches 8 bases. This specimen consisted of peripheral blood, obtained on day 0 of AZD1222 vaccination. The CDR3 reads CASSTRQGPEAFF. The CDR3 DNA is TGTGCCAGCAGTACCAGACAGGGGCCTGAAGCTTTCTTT.